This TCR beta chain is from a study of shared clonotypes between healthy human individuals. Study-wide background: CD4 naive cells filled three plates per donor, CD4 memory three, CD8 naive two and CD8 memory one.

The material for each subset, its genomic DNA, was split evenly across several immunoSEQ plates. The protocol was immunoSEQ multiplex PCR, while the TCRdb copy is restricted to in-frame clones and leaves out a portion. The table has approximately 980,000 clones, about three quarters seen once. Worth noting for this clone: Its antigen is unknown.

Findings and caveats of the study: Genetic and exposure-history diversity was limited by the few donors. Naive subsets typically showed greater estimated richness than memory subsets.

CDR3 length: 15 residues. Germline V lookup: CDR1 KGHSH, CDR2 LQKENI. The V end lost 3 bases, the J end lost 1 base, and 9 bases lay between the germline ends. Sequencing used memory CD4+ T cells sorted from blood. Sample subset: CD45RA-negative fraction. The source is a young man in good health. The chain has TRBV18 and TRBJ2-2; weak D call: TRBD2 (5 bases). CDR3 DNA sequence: TGTGCCAGCTCACCGGACGGGGTGAACACCGGGGAGCTGTTTTTT. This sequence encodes CASSPDGVNTGELFF.